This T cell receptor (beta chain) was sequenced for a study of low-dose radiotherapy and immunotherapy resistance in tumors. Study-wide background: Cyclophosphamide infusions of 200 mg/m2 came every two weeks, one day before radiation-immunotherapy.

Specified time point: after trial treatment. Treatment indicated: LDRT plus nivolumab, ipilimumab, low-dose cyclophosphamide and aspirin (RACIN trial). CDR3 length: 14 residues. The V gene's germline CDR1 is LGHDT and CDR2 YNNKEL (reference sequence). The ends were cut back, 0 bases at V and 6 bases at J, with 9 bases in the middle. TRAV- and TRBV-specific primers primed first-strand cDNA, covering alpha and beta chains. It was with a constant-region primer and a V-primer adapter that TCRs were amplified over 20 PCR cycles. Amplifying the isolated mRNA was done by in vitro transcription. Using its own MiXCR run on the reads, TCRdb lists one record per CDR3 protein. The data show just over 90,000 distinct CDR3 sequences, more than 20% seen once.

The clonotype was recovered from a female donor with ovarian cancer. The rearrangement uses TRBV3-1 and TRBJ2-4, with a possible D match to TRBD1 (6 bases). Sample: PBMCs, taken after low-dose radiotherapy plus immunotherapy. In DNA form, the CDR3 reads TGTGCCAGCAGCCAAGATCAGGGGTTAAACATTCAGTACTTC. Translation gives CASSQDQGLNIQYF.